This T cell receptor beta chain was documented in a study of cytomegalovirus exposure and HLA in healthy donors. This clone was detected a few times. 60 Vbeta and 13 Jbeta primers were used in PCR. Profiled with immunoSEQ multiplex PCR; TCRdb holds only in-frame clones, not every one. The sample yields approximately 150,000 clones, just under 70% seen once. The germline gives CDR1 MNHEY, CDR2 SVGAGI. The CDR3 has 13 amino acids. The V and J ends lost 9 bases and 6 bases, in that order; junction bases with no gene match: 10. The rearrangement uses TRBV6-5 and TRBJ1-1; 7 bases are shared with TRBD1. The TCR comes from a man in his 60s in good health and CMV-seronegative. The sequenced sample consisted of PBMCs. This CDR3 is CASHRGGGAEAFF. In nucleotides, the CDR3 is TGTGCCAGTCACAGGGGCGGCGGGGCTGAAGCTTTCTTT.